This is a list of T cell receptor beta chains from one sample in a study of T cell repertoires in cytomegalovirus infection. Their recognized antigens are unknown. One entry per CDR3 protein results from TCRdb running MiXCR on the reads. The sample consists of about 78,000 distinct CDR3 sequences, roughly 40% of them appearing once. Sequencing used CD8+ T cells from cultured PBMCs, obtained from culture after CMV antigen stimulation. These receptors were obtained from a human donor in good health (CMV status not recorded). Some clones in this sample may be carry-over from other donors' samples. CDR3s include the opening cysteine and the closing phenylalanine or tryptophan. A D gene is named only where the DNA matches it firmly. Clone size is stated in some rows and not others, as once, few, many or a class when expanded.

cdr3_aa: CASSPPPAGVDTEAFF
cdr3_nt: TGTGCCAGCAGCCCACCCCCCGCAGGGGTTGACACTGAAGCTTTCTTT
v_call: TRBV7-6
j_call: TRBJ1-1
clone_size: -
d_call: -
cdr3_length: 16

cdr3_aa: CASSSQRTGTGQLYSNQPQHF
cdr3_nt: TGTGCCAGCAGTTCACAAAGGACCGGGACAGGGCAACTTTACAGCAATCAGCCCCAGCATTTT
v_call: TRBV28
j_call: TRBJ1-5
clone_size: few
d_call: TRBD1
cdr3_length: 21

cdr3_aa: CASSQAMGSASTEAFF
cdr3_nt: TGCGCCAGCAGCCAAGCCATGGGTTCAGCGAGCACTGAAGCTTTCTTT
v_call: TRBV4-1
j_call: TRBJ1-1
clone_size: -
d_call: -
cdr3_length: 16

cdr3_aa: CASSSGTTWEKLFF
cdr3_nt: TGTGCCAGCAGTTCCGGGACTACCTGGGAAAAACTGTTTTTT
v_call: TRBV2
j_call: TRBJ1-4
clone_size: -
d_call: -
cdr3_length: 14

cdr3_aa: CASSSLNGGGGSSYEQYF
cdr3_nt: TGTGCCAGCAGCTCTTTAAACGGTGGGGGGGGGAGCTCCTACGAGCAGTACTTC
v_call: TRBV27
j_call: TRBJ2-7
clone_size: -
d_call: TRBD2
cdr3_length: 18

cdr3_aa: CASSPTSGGYEQYF
cdr3_nt: TGTGCCAGCAGCCCCACTAGCGGGGGATACGAGCAGTACTTC
v_call: TRBV7-8
j_call: TRBJ2-7
clone_size: -
d_call: TRBD2
cdr3_length: 14

cdr3_aa: CASVSGTPYEQYF
cdr3_nt: TGTGCCAGCGTCTCCGGGACACCCTACGAGCAGTACTTC
v_call: TRBV6-4
j_call: TRBJ2-7
clone_size: -
d_call: -
cdr3_length: 13

cdr3_aa: CATSDWDRGQPQHF
cdr3_nt: TGTGCCACCAGTGATTGGGACAGGGGTCAGCCCCAGCATTTT
v_call: TRBV24-1
j_call: TRBJ1-5
clone_size: -
d_call: TRBD1
cdr3_length: 14

cdr3_aa: CASSVAGGVAPYGYTF
cdr3_nt: TGTGCCAGCAGCGTAGCTGGGGGCGTCGCTCCCTATGGCTACACCTTC
v_call: TRBV7-4
j_call: TRBJ1-2
clone_size: once
d_call: -
cdr3_length: 16

cdr3_aa: CASSARQTTSSYNEQFF
cdr3_nt: TGTGCCAGCAGCGCCCGACAGACCACTAGCTCCTACAATGAGCAGTTCTTC
v_call: TRBV11-2
j_call: TRBJ2-1
clone_size: -
d_call: -
cdr3_length: 17

cdr3_aa: CASRTTGETYEQYF
cdr3_nt: TGTGCCAGCAGGACGACAGGTGAAACCTACGAGCAGTACTTC
v_call: TRBV6-2/TRBV6-3
j_call: TRBJ2-7
clone_size: few
d_call: -
cdr3_length: 14

cdr3_aa: CASSLEAGWLRQETQYF
cdr3_nt: TGTGCCAGCAGCTTAGAGGCAGGGTGGTTACGCCAAGAGACCCAGTACTTC
v_call: TRBV7-2
j_call: TRBJ2-5
clone_size: -
d_call: -
cdr3_length: 17

cdr3_aa: CASSLARLSGANVLTF
cdr3_nt: TGTGCCAGCAGTTTAGCGCGGCTCTCTGGGGCCAACGTCCTGACTTTC
v_call: TRBV27
j_call: TRBJ2-6
clone_size: -
d_call: -
cdr3_length: 16

cdr3_aa: CASSQAGQGYEQYF
cdr3_nt: TGTGCCAGCAGCCAAGCAGGACAGGGGTACGAGCAGTACTTC
v_call: TRBV14
j_call: TRBJ2-7
clone_size: -
d_call: TRBD1
cdr3_length: 14

cdr3_aa: CASSARQDNSPLHF
cdr3_nt: TGTGCCAGCAGTGCCCGACAGGATAATTCACCCCTCCACTTT
v_call: TRBV12-3/TRBV12-4
j_call: TRBJ1-6
clone_size: few
d_call: -
cdr3_length: 14

cdr3_aa: CASSYSGSEGETQYF
cdr3_nt: TGTGCCAGCAGTTACTCGGGCAGTGAGGGAGAGACCCAGTACTTC
v_call: TRBV6-2/TRBV6-3
j_call: TRBJ2-5
clone_size: -
d_call: -
cdr3_length: 15

cdr3_aa: CASSGGTGRRYEQYF
cdr3_nt: TGTGCCAGCAGTGGCGGGACAGGGCGGCGTTACGAGCAGTACTTC
v_call: TRBV25-1
j_call: TRBJ2-7
clone_size: -
d_call: TRBD1
cdr3_length: 15

cdr3_aa: CASSHRERGNNEQFF
cdr3_nt: TGCGCCAGCAGCCACAGGGAAAGGGGAAACAATGAGCAGTTCTTC
v_call: TRBV4-1
j_call: TRBJ2-1
clone_size: -
d_call: -
cdr3_length: 15

cdr3_aa: CASSLLGTGLYGYTF
cdr3_nt: TGTGCCAGCAGTTTGTTAGGGACAGGGCTCTATGGCTACACCTTC
v_call: TRBV27
j_call: TRBJ1-2
clone_size: -
d_call: TRBD1
cdr3_length: 15

cdr3_aa: CASSFVRELAYNSPLHF
cdr3_nt: TGTGCCAGCAGTTTCGTGAGGGAGCTGGCCTATAATTCACCCCTCCACTTT
v_call: TRBV28
j_call: TRBJ1-6
clone_size: once
d_call: -
cdr3_length: 17

cdr3_aa: CASSQGPAGSYNEQFF
cdr3_nt: TGCGCCAGCAGCCAAGGCCCAGCGGGATCATACAATGAGCAGTTCTTC
v_call: TRBV4-3
j_call: TRBJ2-1
clone_size: once
d_call: TRBD2
cdr3_length: 16

cdr3_aa: CASRPPDRGNFGYTF
cdr3_nt: TGTGCCAGCAGACCACCTGACAGGGGAAACTTTGGCTACACCTTC
v_call: TRBV12-3/TRBV12-4
j_call: TRBJ1-2
clone_size: -
d_call: TRBD1
cdr3_length: 15

cdr3_aa: CASSLGTPAYEQYF
cdr3_nt: TGTGCCAGCAGTTTAGGGACACCGGCCTACGAGCAGTACTTC
v_call: TRBV27
j_call: TRBJ2-7
clone_size: -
d_call: -
cdr3_length: 14